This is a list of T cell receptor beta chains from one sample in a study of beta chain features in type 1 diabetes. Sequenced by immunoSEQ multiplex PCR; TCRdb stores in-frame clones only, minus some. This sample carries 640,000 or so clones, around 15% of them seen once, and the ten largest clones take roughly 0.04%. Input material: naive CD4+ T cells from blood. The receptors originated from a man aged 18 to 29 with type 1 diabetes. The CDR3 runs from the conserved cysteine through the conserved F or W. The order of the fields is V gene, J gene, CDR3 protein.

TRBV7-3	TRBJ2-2	CASSPGQPGELFF
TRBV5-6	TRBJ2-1	CASSSRGGSYNEQFF
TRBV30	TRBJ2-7	CAWSVRHEQYF
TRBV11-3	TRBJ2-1	CASRSISNEQFF
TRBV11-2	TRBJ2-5	CASSATGLLQETQYF
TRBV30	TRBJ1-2	CAWSNLYGYTF
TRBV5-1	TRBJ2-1	CATYKTPGGNEQFF
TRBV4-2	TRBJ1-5	CASSQDRGQPQHF
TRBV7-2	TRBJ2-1	CASSISTGSSYNEQFF
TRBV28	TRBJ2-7	CASSFRGQGYEQYF
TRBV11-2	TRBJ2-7	CASSLDVPAYEQYF
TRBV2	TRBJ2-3	CASNEAGPGDTQYF
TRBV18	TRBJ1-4	CASSPGPGEPNEKLFF
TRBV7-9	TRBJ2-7	CASGPYEQYF
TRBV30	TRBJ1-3	CAWKTGIIRFGNTIYF
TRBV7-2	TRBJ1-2	CASSSRTGGNGYTF
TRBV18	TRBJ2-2	CASSPTDRGQIGELFF
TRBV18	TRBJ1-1	CASSPEPGRTEAFF
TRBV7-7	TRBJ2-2	CASSLFGGQGNTGELFF
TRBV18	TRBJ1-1	CASSPGTGVEAFF
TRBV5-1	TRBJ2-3	CASSLEWTGSTDTQYF
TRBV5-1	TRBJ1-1	CASSNYQGITEAFF
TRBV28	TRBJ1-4	CASSFGREFRKLFF
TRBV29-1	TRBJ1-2	CSVRDRGGLGYTF
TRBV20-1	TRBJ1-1	CSARLSVQAFF
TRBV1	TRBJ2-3	CTSSQDSPSFPRTDTQYF
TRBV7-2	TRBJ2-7	CASSLRAGTDNEQYF
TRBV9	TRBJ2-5	CASSVGSRVQETQYF
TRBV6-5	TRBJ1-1	CASSEAAATEAFF
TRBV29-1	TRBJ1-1	CSATTETGTTEAFF
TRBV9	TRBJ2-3	CASSLDRVTDTQYF
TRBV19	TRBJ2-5	CASSYRGMEETQYF
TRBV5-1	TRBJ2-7	CASSRGPGQGGNEQYF
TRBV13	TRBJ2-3	CASSLERTSGRRNTQYF
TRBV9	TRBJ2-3	CASSPGGNTDTQYF
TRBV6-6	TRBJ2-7	CASSYLGGEGEQYF
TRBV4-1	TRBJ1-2	CASSHPGQSNYGYTF
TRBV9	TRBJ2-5	CASSPGSTRRQGTQYF
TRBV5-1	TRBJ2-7	CASSLEDRSYEQYF
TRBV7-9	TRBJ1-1	CASSFGTVNTEAFF